These 30 T cell receptor beta chains originate from one sample sequenced in a study of OX40 agonist ivuxolimab in advanced cancers. The table came from immunoSEQ multiplex PCR; TCRdb's copy has only in-frame clones and leaves some out. The table lists about 45,000 clones, around 80% of them singletons. The source was CD4+ or CD8+ T cells sorted from blood, collected in a trial of the OX40 agonist ivuxolimab. All receptors derive from an adult with an advanced solid tumor such as melanoma, head and neck, liver or kidney cancer.

CDR3 nucleotides: TGTGCCAGTAGCCGGACGGTCTTGAACACTGAAGCTTTCTTT. Translated: CASSRTVLNTEAFF. J is TRBJ1-1 and V is TRBV19; D remains ambiguous. CDR1 is LNHDA, CDR2 SQIVND, per germline (reference sequence). Between the trimmed V and J ends, which lost 6 bases and 0 bases, there was a span of 11 bases. The CDR3 is made up of 14 amino acids.

J is TRBJ2-5 and V is TRBV18; D tentatively reads TRBD1 or TRBD2 (5 bases each). CDR1 KGHSH and CDR2 LQKENI come from the germline V gene. V was shortened by 1 base and J by 5 bases, with 11 bases between the two germline ends. The CDR3 totals 14 residues. The CDR3 bases are TGTGCCAGCTCACCACAGGGGAGATCGGAGACCCAGTACTTC. This gives the protein CASSPQGRSETQYF.

V usage is TRBV5-1 and J usage is TRBJ1-1; TRBD1 is a possible D gene (6 bases). Per germline, CDR1 SGHRS and CDR2 YFSETQ. The CDR3 totals 15 residues. Trimming removed 3 bases from V and 6 bases from J, with 18 bases in between. CDR3 sequence reads: CASSWTTGGNPEAFF. The CDR3 coding sequence is TGCGCCAGCAGCTGGACGACAGGCGGGAATCCTGAAGCTTTCTTT. The full variable domain, in which reference TRBV5-1 and TRBJ1-1 provide the parts outside the CDR3, is KAGVTQTPRYLIKTRGQQVTLSCSPISGHRSVSWYQQTPGQGLQFLFEYFSETQRNKGNFPGRFSGRQFSNSRSEMNVSTLELGDSALYLCASSWTTGGNPEAFFGQGTRLTVV.

The sample holds a few counts of this clone. The J gene is TRBJ2-7, the V gene TRBV27; D gene uncertain. The V gene's germline CDR1 is MNHEY and CDR2 SMNVEV (reference sequence). The V end lost 3 bases, the J end lost 0 bases, and 15 bases lay between the germline ends. The CDR3 totals 16 residues. The CDR3 nucleotides read TGTGCCAGCAGTTTGTCCCTATCCGTGAGCTCCTACGAGCAGTACTTC. It encodes CASSLSLSVSSYEQYF.

The chain joins TRBV28 to TRBJ1-1; perhaps TRBD1 as D (5 bases). CDR1 and CDR2 (germline): MDHEN, SYDVKM. V was trimmed by 4 bases and J by 4 bases, leaving 13 bases between them. This CDR3 region has 14 residues. The CDR3 region is CASSSGTATTEAFF. The CDR3 DNA follows: TGTGCCAGCAGTTCTGGGACTGCTACCACTGAAGCTTTCTTT.

The CDR3 protein is CASSLGGTSGSREQYF. CDR3 DNA sequence: TGTGCCAGCAGCTTGGGGGGGACTAGCGGGAGTCGGGAGCAGTACTTC. This chain joins TRBV5-4 and TRBJ2-7; TRBD2 matches at 14 bases. This CDR3 contains 16 residues. CDR1 is SGHNT, CDR2 YYREEE, per germline (reference sequence). V shed 0 bases, J shed 7 bases, and the junction held 6 bases outside the gene matches.

About this clone itself: The junction departs from germline at one end; a sequencing error may be responsible. The J gene is TRBJ1-2, the V gene TRBV2; tentative D call: TRBD1 (5 bases). The CDR3 contains 11 residues. Per germline, CDR1 SNHLY and CDR2 FYNNEI. CDR3 sequence: CAGREGSGYTF. The CDR3 coding sequence is TGTGCCGGCAGGGAGGGGTCTGGCTACACCTTC.

The chain joins TRBV5-1 to TRBJ1-4; 7 bases agree with TRBD1. Germline loops: CDR1 SGHRS, CDR2 YFSETQ. This CDR3 spans 15 amino acids. The junction had 2 bases not matched to a gene; V was cut back by 1 base and J by 2 bases. Here the CDR3 reads CASSLSGQTNEKLFF. The CDR3 bases are TGCGCCAGCAGCTTGTCGGGACAGACTAATGAAAAACTGTTTTTT.

The gene calls are TRBV7-3 and TRBJ2-7, with D possibly TRBD2 on 6 matching bases. Trimming removed 0 bases at V and 3 bases at J, with 6 bases between. The CDR3 spans 13 residues. CDR1 and CDR2 from the germline V gene are SGHTA and FQGTGA. The CDR3 reads CASSLTGGYEQYF. CDR3 sequence (DNA): TGTGCCAGCAGCTTAACGGGGGGCTACGAGCAGTACTTC.

This chain uses TRBV28 with TRBJ2-7; TRBD2 aligns across 7 bases. J was trimmed by 3 bases and V by 7 bases; bases with no gene match: 9. Germline V gene data show CDR1 as MDHEN and CDR2 as SYDVKM. This CDR3 comprises 14 residues. CDR3 amino acids: CASNPGTTFYEQYF. For the CDR3, the DNA is TGTGCCAGCAACCCCGGGACTACGTTCTACGAGCAGTACTTC.

The rearrangement uses TRBV28 and TRBJ2-2; 9 bases align to TRBD1. Germline CDR1 is MDHEN and CDR2 is SYDVKM. The V gene end was trimmed by 6 bases and the J gene end by 7 bases; junction bases not matched to a gene: 9. CDR3 size: 15 residues. CDR3 in amino acids: CASSSGDRVGGELFF. In nucleotides, the CDR3 is TGTGCCAGCAGCTCGGGGGACAGGGTCGGCGGGGAGCTGTTTTTT. Full variable domain (remainder filled in from reference TRBV28 and TRBJ2-2): DVKVTQSSRYLVKRTGEKVFLECVQDMDHENMFWYRQDPGLGLRLIYFSYDVKMKEKGDIPEGYSVSREKKERFSLILESASTNQTSMYLCASSSGDRVGGELFFGEGSRLTVL.

J is TRBJ1-1 and V is TRBV25-1; TRBD1 might be the D (6 bases). This CDR3 has 14 amino acids. Germline V lookup: CDR1 MGHDK, CDR2 SYGVNS. The germline V and J ends were trimmed by 4 bases and 3 bases, with 12 bases remaining between them. Written as DNA, the CDR3 is TGTGCCAGCAGTGTAACAGGGAGGTACACTGAAGCTTTCTTT. Translation: CASSVTGRYTEAFF.

The rearrangement uses TRBV6-1 and TRBJ1-5; 8 nucleotides align to TRBD1. V lost 7 bases and J lost 4; bases outside the gene matches: 6. The CDR3 sequence is 14 residues long. The germline V gene has CDR1 MNHNS and CDR2 SASEGT. CDR3 nucleotide sequence: TGTGCCAGCATTGGTTGGACAGGGAATCAGCCCCAGCATTTT. The encoded protein is CASIGWTGNQPQHF.

The chain recombines TRBV6-1 with TRBJ1-6, with a possible D match to TRBD1 (6 bases). Germline V gives CDR1 MNHNS, CDR2 SASEGT. V was shortened by 1 base and J by 5 bases, with 9 bases between the two germline ends. The CDR3 spans 15 residues. In nucleotides, the CDR3 is TGTGCCAGCAGTGAAGGGGGGGCGAATAATTCACCCCTCCACTTT. Translation gives CASSEGGANNSPLHF.

The J gene is TRBJ2-7, the V gene TRBV7-2, with TRBD1 matching over 9 bases. This CDR3 spans 14 amino acids. V lost 0 bases to trimming and J lost 6 bases; unmatched junction nucleotides: 3. CDR1 and CDR2 from the germline V gene are SGHTA and FQGNSA. This CDR3 reads CASSLAQTGGEQYF. The CDR3 DNA is TGTGCCAGCAGCTTAGCCCAGACAGGGGGCGAGCAGTACTTC.

The chain couples TRBV2 to TRBJ2-1, with 10 bases that match TRBD1. Germline V gene sequence: CDR1 SNHLY, CDR2 FYNNEI. The CDR3 runs to 15 residues. Trimming took 10 bases from V and 3 from J; bases not matched to a gene: 9. The CDR3 loop reads CATPLGQGNYNEQFF. In nucleotides, the CDR3 is TGTGCCACTCCTTTGGGACAGGGGAACTACAATGAGCAGTTCTTC.

The chain couples TRBV9 to TRBJ2-1; D possibly corresponds to TRBD2 (5 bases). The CDR3 is 12 residues long. The V end was cut by 2 bases, the J end by 10 bases, with 10 bases between. Germline V gene sequence: CDR1 SGDLS, CDR2 YYNGEE. This CDR3 reads CASSVLGGEQFF. The CDR3 DNA is TGTGCCAGCAGCGTCCTCGGAGGCGAGCAGTTCTTC.

The chain recombines TRBV7-2 with TRBJ1-2; perhaps TRBD1 as D (6 bases). The CDR3 has 13 residues. The ends were cut back, 1 base at V and 8 bases at J, with 11 bases in the middle. In germline, CDR1 is SGHTA, CDR2 FQGNSA. CDR3 protein: CASSLGIGGGYTF. CDR3 nucleotide sequence: TGTGCCAGCAGCTTAGGGATCGGGGGCGGCTACACCTTC.

This clone was seen just once. The chain uses TRBV5-1 and TRBJ1-1; D gene uncertain. Germline values: CDR1 SGHRS, CDR2 YFSETQ. Trimming left V 0 bases short and J 2 bases short, with 8 bases between. The CDR3 contains 14 residues. Written as DNA, the CDR3 is TGCGCCAGCAGCTTGGACAGAATTAACACTGAAGCTTTCTTT. Translation gives CASSLDRINTEAFF.

This clone was observed once. Germline is not matched at one junction end, which may reflect a read error. The J gene is TRBJ1-3, the V gene TRBV6-5, with D unresolved. The CDR3 has 16 residues. Germline V gene sequence: CDR1 MNHEY, CDR2 SVGAGI. CDR3 bases: TGTGCCAGCAGTAACTCCCCCCCGGGCCCTGGAAACACCATATATTTT. Protein sequence: CASSNSPPGPGNTIYF.

CDR3 loop: CASSPGAEPYEQYF. CDR3 DNA sequence: TGTGCCAGCAGCCCGGGGGCTGAGCCCTACGAGCAGTACTTC. The V call is TRBV9, the J call TRBJ2-7, with D possibly called TRBD1 or TRBD2 (6 bases each). This CDR3 comprises 14 residues. The germline V gene has CDR1 SGDLS and CDR2 YYNGEE. Trimming cost V 4 bases and J 2 bases, with 13 bases left between them.

V is TRBV6-5 and J is TRBJ1-3; 8 bases map to TRBD1. CDR1 and CDR2 (germline): MNHEY, SVGAGI. The CDR3 consists of 15 residues. J gave up 2 bases and V 6 bases, and 6 bases lay outside the gene matches. CDR3 in amino acids: CASRKTGGTGNTIYF. CDR3 nucleotides: TGTGCCAGCAGGAAAACAGGGGGAACTGGAAACACCATATATTTT.

The chain is built from TRBV7-8 and TRBJ2-3; 14 bases match TRBD2. CDR1 SGHVS and CDR2 FQNEAQ come from the germline V gene. V gave up 5 bases and J gave up 5 bases; unmatched junction bases: 9. This CDR3 has 17 residues. The DNA of the CDR3 is TGTGCCAGCAGCACTGACATGGGACTAGCGGGAGTAGATACGCAGTATTTT. Translated, it gives CASSTDMGLAGVDTQYF.

The CDR3 coding sequence is TGTGCCTGGAGTGTACTCTCCACTGAAGCTTTCTTT. Amino acid sequence: CAWSVLSTEAFF. This chain uses TRBV30 with TRBJ1-1; D not certain. Germline V lookup: CDR1 GTSNPN, CDR2 SVGIG (reference sequence). The CDR3 sequence is 12 residues long. With 0 bases removed from V and 4 bases from J, the gap between germline ends came to 6 bases.

CDR3 region: CASSPVQVNEKLFF. The CDR3 DNA reads TGCGCCAGCAGCCCGGTACAGGTCAATGAAAAACTGTTTTTT. The chain carries TRBV5-1 and TRBJ1-4; a possible D gene is TRBD1 (5 bases). Trimming shortened V by 4 bases and J by 5 bases, and 12 bases separated the two germline ends. CDR3 size: 14 residues. CDR1 and CDR2 (germline): SGHRS, YFSETQ.

The chain uses TRBV4-2 and TRBJ1-2; D not resolved. Trimming pared 1 base from V and 5 bases from J, leaving 5 bases between. The CDR3 length is 12 residues. From germline, CDR1 is LGHNA and CDR2 YNFKEQ. The CDR3 loop is CASSQVQYGYTF. CDR3 nucleotide sequence: TGTGCCAGCAGCCAAGTACAGTATGGCTACACCTTC.

This chain connects TRBV7-8 to TRBJ2-7; a weak D match, TRBD2 (6 bases). This CDR3 is built from 15 residues. Germline-derived CDR1 and CDR2 are SGHVS and FQNEAQ. Trimming took off 5 bases at V and 6 bases at J, with 20 bases between the two ends. CDR3 DNA sequence: TGTGCCAGCAGCCCCCGGCTTGTAGGGGAGGCCGAGCAGTACTTC. This gives the protein CASSPRLVGEAEQYF.

The chain carries TRBV6-1 and TRBJ1-5; D uncertain. The CDR3 covers 15 residues. Per the germline V gene, CDR1 is MNHNS and CDR2 is SASEGT. Trimming shortened V by 6 bases and J by 8 bases, and 20 bases separated the two germline ends. As DNA, the CDR3 is TGTGCCAGCAGGCCAGAGAGAGGATACTTAGAGCCCCAGCATTTT. Translated: CASRPERGYLEPQHF.

This sequence joins TRBV6-4 and TRBJ2-1; 8 bases fit TRBD2. The CDR3 length is 16 residues. CDR1 and CDR2 (germline): MRHNA, SNTAGT. J was trimmed by 7 bases and V by 4 bases; bases with no gene match: 12. The CDR3 loop is CASSAIPGLGRNEQFF. In DNA form, the CDR3 reads TGTGCCAGCAGTGCAATCCCGGGACTAGGTAGGAATGAGCAGTTCTTC.

The chain has TRBV21-1 and TRBJ2-7; the D call in the table, TRBD1, was not verified against the DNA. TRBV21-1 is reported as a pseudogene. CDR3 length: 17 amino acids. CDR3 residues: CASSKEGAQVPSYEQYF. CDR3 bases: TGTGCCAGCAGCAAAGAGGGGGCGCAGGTCCCATCCTACGAGCAGTACTTC.